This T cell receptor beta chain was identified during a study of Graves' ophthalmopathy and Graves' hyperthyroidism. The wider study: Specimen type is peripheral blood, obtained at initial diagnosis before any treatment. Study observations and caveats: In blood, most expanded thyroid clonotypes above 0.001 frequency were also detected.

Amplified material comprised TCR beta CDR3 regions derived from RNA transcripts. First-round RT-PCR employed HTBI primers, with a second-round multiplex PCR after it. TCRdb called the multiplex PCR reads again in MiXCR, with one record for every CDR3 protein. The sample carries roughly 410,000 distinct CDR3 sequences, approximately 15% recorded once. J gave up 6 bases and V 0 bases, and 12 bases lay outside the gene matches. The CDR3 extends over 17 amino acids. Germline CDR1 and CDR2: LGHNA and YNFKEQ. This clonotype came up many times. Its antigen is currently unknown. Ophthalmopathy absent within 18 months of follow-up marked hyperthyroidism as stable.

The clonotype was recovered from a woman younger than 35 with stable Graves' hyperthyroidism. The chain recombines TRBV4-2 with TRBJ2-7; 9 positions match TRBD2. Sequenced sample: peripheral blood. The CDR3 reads CASSQEASGAASFEQYF. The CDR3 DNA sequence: TGTGCCAGCAGCCAAGAAGCTAGCGGGGCTGCAAGTTTCGAGCAGTACTTC.